One sample yielded the 3 T cell receptor beta chains listed below, sequenced in a study of intratumoral heterogeneity in liver cancer. Profiling relied on immunoSEQ multiplex PCR, and the TCRdb table lists in-frame clones only, not all of them. Altogether fewer than 6,500 clones are present, approximately 64% being singletons, with the ten largest covering roughly two fifths. The hepatocellular carcinoma nodule was sampled at distinct, geographically separated regions. Sequencing used tumor tissue, obtained before any cancer treatment. These receptors all stem from a woman aged 65 to 85 with hepatocellular carcinoma.

With respect to this clone: At one end, the junction sequence differs from germline, possibly due to a read error. The chain links TRBV10-3 to TRBJ2-1, with 9 positions matching TRBD2. In germline, CDR1 is ENHRY, CDR2 SYGVKD. CDR3 length equals 13 residues. The CDR3 spells CATGTSTYNEQFF. The CDR3 bases are TGTGCCACCGGGACTAGCACCTATAATGAGCAGTTCTTC.

This chain's CDR3 is CASSARGERTDTQYF. The DNA for the CDR3 is TGTGCCAGCAGCGCTCGCGGGGAGCGCACAGATACGCAGTATTTT. The rearrangement uses TRBV9 and TRBJ2-3; tentatively, D is TRBD2 (6 bases). The V end lost 3 bases, the J end lost 1 base, and 12 bases lay between the germline ends. The germline V gene has CDR1 SGDLS and CDR2 YYNGEE. The CDR3 spans 15 residues.

Only a few counts were recorded for this clone. V usage is TRBV20-1 and J usage is TRBJ2-7; D ambiguous. V lost 6 bases, J lost 5 bases, and 11 bases lay in between. Germline lookup yields CDR1 DFQATT and CDR2 SNEGSKA (reference sequence). The CDR3 contains 11 residues. CDR3 nucleotides: TGCAGTGCGTCGGTTGTGAACGAGCAGTACTTC. This gives the protein CSASVVNEQYF.